This is a list of T cell receptor beta chains from one sample in a study of a mutant IDH1 vaccine in newly diagnosed glioma. These receptors lack a known antigen. The data were produced by immunoSEQ multiplex PCR, yet TCRdb's version contains in-frame clones alone and is incomplete. The sample includes roughly 70,000 clones, about 80% of them seen just once. The specimen comprised PBMCs, sampled from a glioma patient whose treatment included an IDH1 peptide vaccine. The origin of the receptors is a man between 18 and 35 years old with glioma. The CDR3 runs from the conserved cysteine through the conserved F or W. D genes are given only for firm matches. Size is stated for part of the rows, as once, few or many counts, or as a class when the clone is expanded.

j_call: TRBJ1-3
clone_size: NA
v_call: TRBV7-9
d_call: NA
cdr3_aa: CASTRTVHTIYF
cdr3_nt: TGTGCCAGCACCCGGACAGTCCACACCATATATTTT

j_call: TRBJ1-2
clone_size: NA
v_call: TRBV7-6
d_call: NA
cdr3_aa: CASSLSQGFYGYTF
cdr3_nt: TGTGCCAGCAGCTTAAGCCAGGGGTTCTATGGCTACACCTTC

j_call: TRBJ1-2
clone_size: NA
v_call: TRBV4-3
d_call: TRBD1
cdr3_aa: CASSQDGQGGLYGYTF
cdr3_nt: TGCGCCAGCAGCCAAGACGGACAGGGCGGTTTATATGGCTACACCTTC

j_call: TRBJ2-7
clone_size: NA
v_call: TRBV6-5
d_call: NA
cdr3_aa: CASSYSTGFVSYEQYF
cdr3_nt: TGTGCCAGCAGTTATTCTACCGGGTTTGTCTCCTACGAGCAGTACTTC

j_call: TRBJ1-5
clone_size: NA
v_call: TRBV4-1
d_call: TRBD1
cdr3_aa: CASSQGTGAGQPQHF
cdr3_nt: TGCGCCAGCAGCCAAGGGACAGGGGCAGGGCAGCCCCAGCATTTT

j_call: TRBJ1-1
clone_size: NA
v_call: TRBV29-1
d_call: NA
cdr3_aa: CSVLTNTEAFF
cdr3_nt: TGCAGCGTTCTCACGAACACTGAAGCTTTCTTT

j_call: TRBJ2-2
clone_size: NA
v_call: TRBV2
d_call: NA
cdr3_aa: CASSVTRQLAGELFF
cdr3_nt: TGTGCCAGCAGTGTTACAAGGCAACTAGCCGGGGAGCTGTTTTTT

j_call: TRBJ1-1
clone_size: NA
v_call: TRBV18
d_call: NA
cdr3_aa: CASSPGGYAEAFF
cdr3_nt: TGTGCCAGCTCACCCGGAGGATATGCTGAAGCTTTCTTT

j_call: TRBJ1-1
clone_size: NA
v_call: TRBV7-9
d_call: NA
cdr3_aa: CASSRLTGNTEAFF
cdr3_nt: TGTGCCAGCAGCAGACTTACAGGGAACACTGAAGCTTTCTTT

j_call: TRBJ1-1
clone_size: once
v_call: TRBV30
d_call: NA
cdr3_aa: CAWTTGLNTEAFF
cdr3_nt: TGTGCCTGGACTACCGGGTTAAACACTGAAGCTTTCTTT

j_call: TRBJ2-5
clone_size: NA
v_call: TRBV10-3
d_call: TRBD2
cdr3_aa: CAISESVAGGETQYF
cdr3_nt: TGTGCCATCAGTGAGTCGGTAGCGGGGGGGGAGACCCAGTACTTC

j_call: TRBJ2-3
clone_size: NA
v_call: TRBV6-5
d_call: NA
cdr3_aa: CASRQGTDTQYF
cdr3_nt: TGTGCCAGTCGACAGGGCACAGATACGCAGTATTTT

j_call: TRBJ2-7
clone_size: NA
v_call: TRBV7-2
d_call: NA
cdr3_aa: CASSGARGSYEQYF
cdr3_nt: TGTGCCAGCAGCGGGGCCCGAGGCTCCTACGAGCAGTACTTC

j_call: TRBJ1-1
clone_size: few
v_call: TRBV5-1
d_call: TRBD1
cdr3_aa: CASSRGQVSLNTEAFF
cdr3_nt: TGCGCCAGCAGCCGCGGACAGGTTAGCCTGAACACTGAAGCTTTCTTT

j_call: TRBJ1-1
clone_size: NA
v_call: TRBV4-2
d_call: NA
cdr3_aa: CASSQTPGYRGAFF
cdr3_nt: TGTGCCAGCAGCCAAACCCCGGGGTACCGAGGAGCTTTCTTT

j_call: TRBJ1-5
clone_size: NA
v_call: TRBV18
d_call: NA
cdr3_aa: CASSPGRVDQPQHF
cdr3_nt: TGTGCCAGCTCACCGGGAAGGGTAGATCAGCCCCAGCATTTT

j_call: TRBJ2-1
clone_size: NA
v_call: TRBV9
d_call: NA
cdr3_aa: CASSVVTLDEQFF
cdr3_nt: TGTGCCAGCAGCGTCGTTACCCTCGATGAGCAGTTCTTC

j_call: TRBJ2-7
clone_size: NA
v_call: TRBV5-1
d_call: TRBD2
cdr3_aa: CASSSLAGGYEQYF
cdr3_nt: TGCGCCAGCAGCTCGCTAGCGGGAGGCTACGAGCAGTACTTC

j_call: TRBJ2-1
clone_size: NA
v_call: TRBV4-3
d_call: NA
cdr3_aa: CASSQSLGWDGKYEQFF
cdr3_nt: TGCGCCAGCAGCCAATCTCTCGGGTGGGACGGGAAGTATGAGCAGTTCTTC

j_call: TRBJ2-6
clone_size: once
v_call: TRBV9
d_call: TRBD1
cdr3_aa: CASSDTGTGGTGGANVLTF
cdr3_nt: TGTGCCAGCAGCGACACCGGGACAGGGGGAACGGGCGGGGCCAACGTCCTGACTTTC

j_call: TRBJ2-7
clone_size: few
v_call: TRBV28
d_call: NA
cdr3_aa: CAGRTGGARNEQYF
cdr3_nt: TGTGCCGGCAGGACTGGGGGGGCGAGGAACGAGCAGTACTTC

j_call: TRBJ2-7
clone_size: once
v_call: TRBV28
d_call: NA
cdr3_aa: CASSFMDTPYEQYF
cdr3_nt: TGTGCCAGCAGTTTCATGGACACTCCCTACGAGCAGTACTTC

j_call: TRBJ1-1
clone_size: NA
v_call: TRBV29-1
d_call: NA
cdr3_aa: CSVERGNTEAFF
cdr3_nt: TGCAGCGTTGAACGTGGGAACACTGAAGCTTTCTTT

j_call: TRBJ1-1
clone_size: NA
v_call: TRBV25-1
d_call: NA
cdr3_aa: CASSPLDRLNTEAFF
cdr3_nt: TGTGCCAGCAGCCCCCTTGACAGGCTGAACACTGAAGCTTTCTTT

j_call: TRBJ2-3
clone_size: NA
v_call: TRBV11-3
d_call: NA
cdr3_aa: CASSLTSLGGDTQYF
cdr3_nt: TGTGCCAGCAGCTTAACTAGTTTGGGAGGCGATACGCAGTATTTT

j_call: TRBJ2-1
clone_size: once
v_call: TRBV10-3
d_call: TRBD1
cdr3_aa: CAISARDSLNEQFF
cdr3_nt: TGTGCCATCAGTGCCCGGGACAGTCTAAATGAGCAGTTCTTC

j_call: TRBJ1-4
clone_size: once
v_call: TRBV4-2
d_call: TRBD1
cdr3_aa: CASSPYSTGDEKLFF
cdr3_nt: TGTGCCAGCAGCCCTTACAGTACAGGGGATGAAAAACTGTTTTTT

j_call: TRBJ1-2
clone_size: NA
v_call: TRBV7-6
d_call: NA
cdr3_aa: CASSGASGYGYTF
cdr3_nt: TGTGCCAGCAGCGGGGCGTCAGGCTATGGCTACACCTTC

j_call: TRBJ1-2
clone_size: NA
v_call: TRBV10-3
d_call: NA
cdr3_aa: CATGELGGRHYGYTF
cdr3_nt: TGTGCCACCGGGGAGTTGGGGGGCCGGCATTATGGCTACACCTTC